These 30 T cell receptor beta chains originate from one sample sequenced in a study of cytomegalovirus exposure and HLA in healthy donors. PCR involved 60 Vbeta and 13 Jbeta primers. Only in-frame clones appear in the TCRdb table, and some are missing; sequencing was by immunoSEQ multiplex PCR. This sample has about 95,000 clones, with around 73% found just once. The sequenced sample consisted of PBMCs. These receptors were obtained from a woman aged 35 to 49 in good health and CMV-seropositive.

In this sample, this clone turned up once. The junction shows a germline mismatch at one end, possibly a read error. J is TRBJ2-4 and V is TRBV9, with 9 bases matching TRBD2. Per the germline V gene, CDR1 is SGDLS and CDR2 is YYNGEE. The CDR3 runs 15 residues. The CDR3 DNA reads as TGTGCCAGCAGCGTATTAGCGGGAGCCCAAAACATTCAGTACTTC. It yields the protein CASSVLAGAQNIQYF.

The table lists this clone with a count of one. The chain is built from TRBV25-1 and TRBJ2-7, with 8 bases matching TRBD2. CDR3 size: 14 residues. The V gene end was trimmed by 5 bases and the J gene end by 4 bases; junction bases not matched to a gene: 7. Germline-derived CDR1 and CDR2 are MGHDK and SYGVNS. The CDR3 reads CASSSSGRGYEQYF. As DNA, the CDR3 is TGTGCCAGCAGTTCGTCCGGGAGGGGTTACGAGCAGTACTTC.

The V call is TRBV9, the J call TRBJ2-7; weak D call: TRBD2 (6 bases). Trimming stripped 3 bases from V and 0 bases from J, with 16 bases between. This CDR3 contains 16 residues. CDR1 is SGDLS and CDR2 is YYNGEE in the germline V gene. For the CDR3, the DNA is TGTGCCAGCAGCGCCGGGACTGGGTGGTTCTCCTACGAGCAGTACTTC. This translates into CASSAGTGWFSYEQYF.

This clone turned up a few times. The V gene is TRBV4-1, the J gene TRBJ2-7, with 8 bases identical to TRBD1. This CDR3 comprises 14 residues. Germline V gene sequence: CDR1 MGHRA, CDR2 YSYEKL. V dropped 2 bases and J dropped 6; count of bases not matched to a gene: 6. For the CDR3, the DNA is TGCGCCAGCAGCCAACCCGGACAGGGAAGCGAGCAGTACTTC. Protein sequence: CASSQPGQGSEQYF.

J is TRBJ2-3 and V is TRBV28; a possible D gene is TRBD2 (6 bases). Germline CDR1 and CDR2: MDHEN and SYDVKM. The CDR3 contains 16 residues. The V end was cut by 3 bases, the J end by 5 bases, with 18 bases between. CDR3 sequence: CASSFGPGLGVDTQYF. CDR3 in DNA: TGTGCCAGCAGTTTTGGGCCGGGACTCGGGGTAGATACGCAGTATTTT.

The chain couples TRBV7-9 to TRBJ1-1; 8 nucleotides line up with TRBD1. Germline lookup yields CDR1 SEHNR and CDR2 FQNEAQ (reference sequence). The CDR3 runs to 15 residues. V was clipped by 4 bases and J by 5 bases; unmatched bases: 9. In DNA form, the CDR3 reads TGTGCCAGCAGCTCCTCGACAGGGGTGAGAACTGAAGCTTTCTTT. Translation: CASSSSTGVRTEAFF.

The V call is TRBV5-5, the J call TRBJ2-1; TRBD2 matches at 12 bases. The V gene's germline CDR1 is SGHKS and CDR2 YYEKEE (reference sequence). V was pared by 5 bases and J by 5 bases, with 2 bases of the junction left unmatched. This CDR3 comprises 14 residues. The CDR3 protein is CASSGLAGHNEQFF. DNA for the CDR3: TGTGCCAGCAGTGGACTAGCGGGACACAATGAGCAGTTCTTC. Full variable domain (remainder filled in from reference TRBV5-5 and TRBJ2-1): DAGVTQSPTHLIKTRGQQVTLRCSPISGHKSVSWYQQVLGQGPQFIFQYYEKEERGRGNFPDRFSARQFPNYSSELNVNALLLGDSALYLCASSGLAGHNEQFFGPGTRLTVL.

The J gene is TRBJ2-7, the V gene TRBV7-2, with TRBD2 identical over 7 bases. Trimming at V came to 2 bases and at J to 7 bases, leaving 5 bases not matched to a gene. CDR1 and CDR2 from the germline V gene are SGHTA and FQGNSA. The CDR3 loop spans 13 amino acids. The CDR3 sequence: CASSLHLAVEQYF. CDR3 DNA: TGTGCCAGCAGCTTACACCTAGCGGTTGAGCAGTACTTC. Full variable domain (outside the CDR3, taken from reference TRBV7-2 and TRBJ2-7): GAGVSQSPSNKVTEKGKDVELRCDPISGHTALYWYRQSLGQGLEFLIYFQGNSAPDKSGLPSDRFSAERTGGSVSTLTIQRTQQEDSAVYLCASSLHLAVEQYFGPGTRLTVT.

Written as DNA, the CDR3 is TGTGCCAGCAGCGTATCGGGACTAGCGGGAATCTACGAGCAGTACTTC. This encodes CASSVSGLAGIYEQYF. The chain combines TRBV11-2 with TRBJ2-7, with 13 bases that match TRBD2. Germline V gives CDR1 SGHAT, CDR2 FQNNGV. The CDR3 spans 16 residues. V lost 5 bases, J lost 3 bases, and 7 bases stayed unmatched.

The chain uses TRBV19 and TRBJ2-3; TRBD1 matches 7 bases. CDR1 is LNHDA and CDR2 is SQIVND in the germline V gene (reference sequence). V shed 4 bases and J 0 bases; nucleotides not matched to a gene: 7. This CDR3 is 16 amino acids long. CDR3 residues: CASSRKGQTSTDTQYF. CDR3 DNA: TGTGCCAGTAGTAGGAAGGGACAGACTAGCACAGATACGCAGTATTTT.

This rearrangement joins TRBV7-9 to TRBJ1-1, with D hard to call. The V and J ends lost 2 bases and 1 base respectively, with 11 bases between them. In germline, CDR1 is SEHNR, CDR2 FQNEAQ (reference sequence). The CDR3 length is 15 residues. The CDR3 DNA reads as TGTGCCAGCAGCTTAAGGCGGGAGAGGAACACTGAAGCTTTCTTT. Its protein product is CASSLRRERNTEAFF.

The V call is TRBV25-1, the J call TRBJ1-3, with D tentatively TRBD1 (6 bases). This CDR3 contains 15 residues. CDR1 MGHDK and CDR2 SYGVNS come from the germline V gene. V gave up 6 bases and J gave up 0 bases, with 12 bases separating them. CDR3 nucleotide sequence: TGTGCCAGCAGAGACCAGGGGTTCTCTGGAAACACCATATATTTT. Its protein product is CASRDQGFSGNTIYF.

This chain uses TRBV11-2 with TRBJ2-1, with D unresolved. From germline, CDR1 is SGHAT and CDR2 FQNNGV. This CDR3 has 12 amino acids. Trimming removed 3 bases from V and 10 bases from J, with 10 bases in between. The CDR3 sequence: CASSFSFSEQFF. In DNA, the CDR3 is TGTGCCAGCAGCTTTAGCTTTTCGGAGCAGTTCTTC.

The CDR3 loop reads CASSERGQGTDTQYF. In DNA, the CDR3 is TGTGCCAGCAGTGAGAGGGGGCAGGGCACAGATACGCAGTATTTT. The chain joins TRBV2 to TRBJ2-3, with 7 bases aligning to TRBD1. This CDR3 spans 15 amino acids. From germline, CDR1 is SNHLY and CDR2 FYNNEI. Trimming removed 3 bases from V and 1 base from J; junction bases left unmatched: 4.

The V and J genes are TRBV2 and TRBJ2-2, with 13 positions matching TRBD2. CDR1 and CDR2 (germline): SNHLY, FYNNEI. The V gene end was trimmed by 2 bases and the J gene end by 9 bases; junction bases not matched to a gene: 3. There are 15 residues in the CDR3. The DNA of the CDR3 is TGTGCCAGCAGTGAATTGGGACTAGCGGGGCGGGAGCTGTTTTTT. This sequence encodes CASSELGLAGRELFF.

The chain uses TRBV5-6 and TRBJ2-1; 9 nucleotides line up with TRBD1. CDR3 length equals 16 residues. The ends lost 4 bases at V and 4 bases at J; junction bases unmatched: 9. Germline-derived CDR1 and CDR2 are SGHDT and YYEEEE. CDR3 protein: CASSPQTGGGYNEQFF. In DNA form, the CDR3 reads TGTGCCAGCAGCCCCCAGACAGGGGGAGGTTACAATGAGCAGTTCTTC.

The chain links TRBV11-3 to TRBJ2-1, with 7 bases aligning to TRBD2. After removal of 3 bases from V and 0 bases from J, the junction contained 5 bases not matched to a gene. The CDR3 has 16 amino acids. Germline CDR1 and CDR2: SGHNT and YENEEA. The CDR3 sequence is CASSFLADDSYNEQFF. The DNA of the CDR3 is TGTGCCAGCAGCTTCCTAGCGGATGACTCCTACAATGAGCAGTTCTTC.

As DNA, the CDR3 is TGTGCCAGCAGCTTAGAGGTAGCGGGAGGGTGGAATGAGCAGTTCTTC. Protein sequence: CASSLEVAGGWNEQFF. The rearrangement joins TRBV7-2 to TRBJ2-1; 11 bases map to TRBD2. J gave up 7 bases and V 1 base, and 6 bases lay outside the gene matches. Germline CDR1 reads SGHTA; CDR2 reads FQGNSA. This CDR3 has 16 amino acids.

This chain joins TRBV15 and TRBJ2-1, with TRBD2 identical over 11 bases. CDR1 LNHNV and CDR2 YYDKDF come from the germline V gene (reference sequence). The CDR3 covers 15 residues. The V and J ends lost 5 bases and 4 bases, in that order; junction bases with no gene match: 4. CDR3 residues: CATSGIAGGYNEQFF. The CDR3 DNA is TGTGCCACCAGCGGGATAGCGGGAGGGTACAATGAGCAGTTCTTC. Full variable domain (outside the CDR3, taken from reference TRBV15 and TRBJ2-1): DAMVIQNPRYQVTQFGKPVTLSCSQTLNHNVMYWYQQKSSQAPKLLFHYYDKDFNNEADTPDNFQSRRPNTSFCFLDIRSPGLGDTAMYLCATSGIAGGYNEQFFGPGTRLTVL.

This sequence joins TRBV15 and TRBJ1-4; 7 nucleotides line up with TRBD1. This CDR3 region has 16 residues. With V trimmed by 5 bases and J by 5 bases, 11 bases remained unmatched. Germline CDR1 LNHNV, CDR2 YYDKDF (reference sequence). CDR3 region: CATSPSDRALNEKLFF. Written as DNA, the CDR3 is TGTGCCACCAGCCCGTCCGACAGGGCCTTAAATGAAAAACTGTTTTTT.

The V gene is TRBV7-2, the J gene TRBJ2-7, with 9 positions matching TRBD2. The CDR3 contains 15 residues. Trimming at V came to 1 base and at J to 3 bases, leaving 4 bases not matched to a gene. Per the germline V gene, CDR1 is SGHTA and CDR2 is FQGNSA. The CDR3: CASSLVSSGIYEQYF. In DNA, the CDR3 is TGTGCCAGCAGCTTAGTGTCTAGCGGGATCTACGAGCAGTACTTC. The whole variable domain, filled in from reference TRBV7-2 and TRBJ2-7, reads GAGVSQSPSNKVTEKGKDVELRCDPISGHTALYWYRQSLGQGLEFLIYFQGNSAPDKSGLPSDRFSAERTGGSVSTLTIQRTQQEDSAVYLCASSLVSSGIYEQYFGPGTRLTVT.

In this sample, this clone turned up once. The CDR3 nucleotides read TGTGCCAGCAGCTTAGGAGGTTGGACAGTGAACACTGAAGCTTTCTTT. Amino acid sequence: CASSLGGWTVNTEAFF. The rearrangement uses TRBV7-9 and TRBJ1-1; D perhaps matches TRBD1 (6 bases). V lost 1 base and J 0 bases, leaving 12 bases between the germline ends. Per the germline V gene, CDR1 is SEHNR and CDR2 is FQNEAQ (reference sequence). The CDR3 consists of 16 residues.

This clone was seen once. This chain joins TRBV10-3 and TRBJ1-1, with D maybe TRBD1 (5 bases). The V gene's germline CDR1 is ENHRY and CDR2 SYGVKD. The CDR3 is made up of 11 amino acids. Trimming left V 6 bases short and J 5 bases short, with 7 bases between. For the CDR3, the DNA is TGTGCCATCAGAGCAGGGACTGAAGCTTTCTTT. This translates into CAIRAGTEAFF.

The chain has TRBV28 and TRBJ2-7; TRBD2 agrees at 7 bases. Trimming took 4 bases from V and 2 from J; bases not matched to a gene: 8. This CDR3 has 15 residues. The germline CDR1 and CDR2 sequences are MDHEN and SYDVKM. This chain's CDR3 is CASSSFGGSTYEQYF. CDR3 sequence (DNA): TGTGCCAGCAGTTCCTTTGGCGGGAGTACCTACGAGCAGTACTTC. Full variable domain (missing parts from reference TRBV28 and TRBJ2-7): DVKVTQSSRYLVKRTGEKVFLECVQDMDHENMFWYRQDPGLGLRLIYFSYDVKMKEKGDIPEGYSVSREKKERFSLILESASTNQTSMYLCASSSFGGSTYEQYFGPGTRLTVT.

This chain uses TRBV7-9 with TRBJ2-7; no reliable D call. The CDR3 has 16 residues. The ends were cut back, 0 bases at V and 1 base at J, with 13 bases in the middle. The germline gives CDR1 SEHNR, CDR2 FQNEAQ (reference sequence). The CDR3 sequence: CASSLARWHRSYEQYF. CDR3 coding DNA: TGTGCCAGCAGCTTAGCTCGGTGGCACAGATCCTACGAGCAGTACTTC.

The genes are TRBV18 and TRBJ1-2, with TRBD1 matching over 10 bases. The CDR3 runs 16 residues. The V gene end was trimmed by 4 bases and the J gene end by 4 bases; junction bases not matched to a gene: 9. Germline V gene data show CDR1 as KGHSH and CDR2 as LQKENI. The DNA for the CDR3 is TGTGCCAGCTCACAGACAGGGGGCGAATACCTCTATGGCTACACCTTC. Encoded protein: CASSQTGGEYLYGYTF.

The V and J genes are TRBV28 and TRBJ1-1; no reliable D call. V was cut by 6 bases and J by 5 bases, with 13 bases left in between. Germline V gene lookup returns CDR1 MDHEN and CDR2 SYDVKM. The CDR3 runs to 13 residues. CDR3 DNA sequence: TGTGCCAGCAGCTTGGGCGGGCGAACTGAAGCTTTCTTT. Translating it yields CASSLGGRTEAFF.

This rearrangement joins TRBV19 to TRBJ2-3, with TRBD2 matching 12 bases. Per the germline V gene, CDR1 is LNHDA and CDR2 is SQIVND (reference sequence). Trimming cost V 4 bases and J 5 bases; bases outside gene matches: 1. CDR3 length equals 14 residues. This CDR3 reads CASSKGLAGDTQYF. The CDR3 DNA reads TGTGCCAGTAGTAAGGGACTAGCGGGAGATACGCAGTATTTT.

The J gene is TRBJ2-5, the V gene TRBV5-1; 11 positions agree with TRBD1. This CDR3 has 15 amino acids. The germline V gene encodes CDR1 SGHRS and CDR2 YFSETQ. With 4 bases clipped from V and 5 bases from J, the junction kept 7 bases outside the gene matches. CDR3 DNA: TGCGCCAGCAGCACGTGGACAGGGGGCGGGGAGACCCAGTACTTC. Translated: CASSTWTGGGETQYF.

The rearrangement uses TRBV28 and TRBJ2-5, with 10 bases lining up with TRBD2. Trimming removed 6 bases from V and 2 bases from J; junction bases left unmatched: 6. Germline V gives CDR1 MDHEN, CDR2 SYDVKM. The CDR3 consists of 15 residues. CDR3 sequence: CASSPIAGGQETQYF. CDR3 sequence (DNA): TGTGCCAGCAGCCCAATAGCGGGGGGACAAGAGACCCAGTACTTC.